The T cell receptor beta chain under discussion was sequenced for a study of blood T cell repertoires in COVID-19. Across the whole study: Italy, Spain and the United States were the sources of the convalescent and acute COVID-19 samples. T cells, B-cell-depleted T cells, or PBMCs supplied cDNA or gDNA.

CDR1 and CDR2 (germline): MNHEY, SVGAGI. Trimming left V 2 bases short and J 5 bases short, with 3 bases between. The CDR3 is 11 amino acids. Source study methods: Reference gene primer amplification gave nucleated cell count estimates. TCRdb's table, derived via immunoSEQ multiplex PCR, lists solely in-frame clones and lacks some. From that table come the V and J calls and clone size; the DNA was used to work out D and trimming. The sample holds under 200,000 clones, approximately 86% seen once. Sequenced sample: peripheral blood. The source of this sequence is a man younger than 35 with acute or convalescent COVID-19. The chain employs TRBV6-5 and TRBJ2-5; D call uncertain. CDR3 region: CASSYRETQYF. The CDR3 DNA is TGTGCCAGCAGTTACCGGGAGACCCAGTACTTC.